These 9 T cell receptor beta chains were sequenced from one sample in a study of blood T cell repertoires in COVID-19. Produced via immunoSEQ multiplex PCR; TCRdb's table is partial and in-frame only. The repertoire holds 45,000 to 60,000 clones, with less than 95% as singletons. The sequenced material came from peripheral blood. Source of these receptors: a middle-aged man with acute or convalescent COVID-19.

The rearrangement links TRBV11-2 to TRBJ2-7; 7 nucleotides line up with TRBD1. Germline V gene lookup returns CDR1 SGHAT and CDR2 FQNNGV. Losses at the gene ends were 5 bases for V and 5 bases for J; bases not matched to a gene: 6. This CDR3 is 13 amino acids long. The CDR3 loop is CASSDDRVHEQYF. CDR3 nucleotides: TGTGCCAGCAGCGACGACAGGGTGCACGAGCAGTACTTC.

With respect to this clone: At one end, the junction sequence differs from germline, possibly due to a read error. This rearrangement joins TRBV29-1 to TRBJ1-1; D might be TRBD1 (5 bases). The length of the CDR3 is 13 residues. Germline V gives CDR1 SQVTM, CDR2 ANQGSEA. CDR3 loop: CSVKDTPTEEAFF. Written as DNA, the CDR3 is TGCAGCGTTAAAGATACCCCGACAGAGGAAGCTTTCTTT.

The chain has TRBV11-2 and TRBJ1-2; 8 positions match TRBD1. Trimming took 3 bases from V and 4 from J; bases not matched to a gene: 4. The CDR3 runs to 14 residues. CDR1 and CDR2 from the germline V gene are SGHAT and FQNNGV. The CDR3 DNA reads TGTGCCAGCAGCTTGAATACAGGGGGCTATGGCTACACCTTC. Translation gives CASSLNTGGYGYTF.

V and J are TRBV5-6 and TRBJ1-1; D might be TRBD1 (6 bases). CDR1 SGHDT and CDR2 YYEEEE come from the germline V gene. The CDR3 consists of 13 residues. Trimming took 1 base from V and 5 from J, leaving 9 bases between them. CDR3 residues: CASSLPGDTEAFF. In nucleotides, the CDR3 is TGTGCCAGCAGCTTGCCAGGGGATACTGAAGCTTTCTTT.

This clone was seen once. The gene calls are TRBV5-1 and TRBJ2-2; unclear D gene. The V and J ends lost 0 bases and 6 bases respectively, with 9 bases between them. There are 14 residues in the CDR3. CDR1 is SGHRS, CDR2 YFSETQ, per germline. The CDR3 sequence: CASSLVAVAGELFF. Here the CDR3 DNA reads TGCGCCAGCAGCTTGGTAGCTGTGGCCGGGGAGCTGTTTTTT. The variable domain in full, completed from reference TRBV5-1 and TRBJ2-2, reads KAGVTQTPRYLIKTRGQQVTLSCSPISGHRSVSWYQQTPGQGLQFLFEYFSETQRNKGNFPGRFSGRQFSNSRSEMNVSTLELGDSALYLCASSLVAVAGELFFGEGSRLTVL.

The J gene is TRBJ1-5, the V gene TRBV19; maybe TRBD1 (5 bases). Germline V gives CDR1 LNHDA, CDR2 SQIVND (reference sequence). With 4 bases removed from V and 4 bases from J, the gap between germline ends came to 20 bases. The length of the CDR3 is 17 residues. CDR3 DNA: TGTGCCAGTAGTACCGCACTCAGGGCCAAGGGTAATCAGCCCCAGCATTTT. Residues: CASSTALRAKGNQPQHF.

CDR3 sequence: CASRTPGQGSYNSPLHF. The CDR3 DNA reads TGTGCCAGCAGGACTCCGGGACAGGGCTCCTATAATTCACCCCTCCACTTT. The chain joins TRBV11-2 to TRBJ1-6; 9 bases line up with TRBD1. Trimming at V came to 6 bases and at J to 0 bases, leaving 6 bases not matched to a gene. This CDR3 has 17 residues. The germline V gene encodes CDR1 SGHAT and CDR2 FQNNGV.

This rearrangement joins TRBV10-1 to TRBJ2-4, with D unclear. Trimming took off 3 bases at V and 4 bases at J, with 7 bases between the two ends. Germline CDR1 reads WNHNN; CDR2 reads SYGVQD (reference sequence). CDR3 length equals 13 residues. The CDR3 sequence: CASSDSIKNIQYF. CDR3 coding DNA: TGCGCCAGCAGTGATTCAATTAAAAACATTCAGTACTTC.

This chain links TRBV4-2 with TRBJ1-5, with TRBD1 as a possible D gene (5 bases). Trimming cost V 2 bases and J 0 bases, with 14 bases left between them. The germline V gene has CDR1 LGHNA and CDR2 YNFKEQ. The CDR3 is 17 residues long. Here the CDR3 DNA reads TGTGCCAGCAGCCAACAGTTTGGGGGGTATAGCAATCAGCCCCAGCATTTT. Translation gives CASSQQFGGYSNQPQHF.